Listed here are 10 T cell receptor beta chains from one sample, sequenced in a study of cytomegalovirus exposure and HLA in healthy donors. The PCR made use of 60 Vbeta and 13 Jbeta primers. Sequencing used immunoSEQ multiplex PCR; TCRdb keeps in-frame clones, though not all of them. This sample has under 200,000 clones, with around 80% found just once. Sequencing used PBMCs. Receptor source: a male donor in good health and CMV-seropositive.

The chain couples TRBV7-2 to TRBJ2-3; 7 bases agree with TRBD2. The V gene's germline CDR1 is SGHTA and CDR2 FQGNSA. Trimming took 1 base from V and 4 from J; bases not matched to a gene: 5. The CDR3 is made up of 15 amino acids. CDR3 sequence: CASSLVGGSPDTQYF. The CDR3 DNA reads as TGTGCCAGCAGCTTAGTTGGCGGGAGCCCAGATACGCAGTATTTT.

CDR3 region: CASRLDLGTGLYEQYF. The CDR3 nucleotides read TGCGCCAGCAGACTTGACCTGGGGACAGGGCTCTACGAGCAGTACTTC. This sequence joins TRBV5-1 and TRBJ2-7; 9 bases fit TRBD1. CDR3 size: 16 residues. The V gene end was trimmed by 5 bases and the J gene end by 3 bases; junction bases not matched to a gene: 12. Germline values: CDR1 SGHRS, CDR2 YFSETQ. Looking up the rest from reference TRBV5-1 and TRBJ2-7 gives the full variable domain: KAGVTQTPRYLIKTRGQQVTLSCSPISGHRSVSWYQQTPGQGLQFLFEYFSETQRNKGNFPGRFSGRQFSNSRSEMNVSTLELGDSALYLCASRLDLGTGLYEQYFGPGTRLTVT.

This clone was recorded once. The genes are TRBV6-5 and TRBJ2-7, with TRBD1 matching 9 bases. This CDR3 comprises 14 residues. V lost 3 bases, J lost 5 bases, and 5 bases stayed unmatched. CDR1 is MNHEY, CDR2 SVGAGI, per germline. This chain's CDR3 is CASSYETGGDEQYF. The CDR3, as DNA: TGTGCCAGCAGTTATGAGACAGGGGGGGACGAGCAGTACTTC.

The chain joins TRBV4-1 to TRBJ1-2; 7 nucleotides agree with TRBD1. CDR1 and CDR2 (germline): MGHRA, YSYEKL. This CDR3 spans 17 amino acids. The V segment lost 1 base and the J segment 0 bases; nucleotides outside the gene matches: 8. CDR3 nucleotide sequence: TGCGCCAGCAGCCAAGGACAGGGTGCCCAGACTAACTATGGCTACACCTTC. Translated, it gives CASSQGQGAQTNYGYTF.

The V call is TRBV19, the J call TRBJ2-2, with TRBD2 matching 12 bases. In germline, CDR1 is LNHDA, CDR2 SQIVND (reference sequence). This CDR3 spans 15 amino acids. V gave up 6 bases and J gave up 5 bases; unmatched junction bases: 4. This CDR3 reads CASRLAGGPTGELFF. CDR3 DNA sequence: TGTGCCAGTAGGCTAGCGGGAGGGCCGACCGGGGAGCTGTTTTTT.

This clone was detected once. The chain recombines TRBV29-1 with TRBJ2-3; TRBD2 matches 9 bases. Germline CDR1 is SQVTM and CDR2 is ANQGSEA. J was trimmed by 1 base and V by 7 bases; bases with no gene match: 3. The CDR3 spans 13 residues. This chain's CDR3 is CSARLAGTDTQYF. CDR3 in DNA: TGCAGCGCCAGACTAGCGGGCACAGATACGCAGTATTTT.

The genes are TRBV19 and TRBJ1-1; D is ambiguous. CDR3 size: 13 residues. The V gene lost 5 bases and the J gene lost 3 bases, with 10 bases spanning the gap. Germline values: CDR1 LNHDA, CDR2 SQIVND (reference sequence). In DNA form, the CDR3 reads TGTGCCAGTAGTCAGTCCGAGGACACTGAAGCTTTCTTT. It translates to CASSQSEDTEAFF.

Notes on this clone: Other DNA sequences of this sample code for an identical CDR3. The CDR3 protein is CASSYSGQGNYGYTF. DNA for the CDR3: TGTGCCAGCAGTTACTCGGGGCAGGGGAACTATGGCTACACCTTC. This chain uses TRBV6-5 with TRBJ1-2, with D perhaps matching TRBD1 (6 bases). V was cut by 0 bases and J by 2 bases, with 10 bases left in between. The CDR3 is 15 amino acids. Germline values: CDR1 MNHEY, CDR2 SVGAGI.

The rearrangement joins TRBV6-6 to TRBJ2-1; TRBD2 agrees at 12 bases. Per the germline V gene, CDR1 is MNHNY and CDR2 is SVGAGI (reference sequence). This CDR3 has 16 amino acids. Trimming removed 0 bases from V and 6 bases from J; junction bases left unmatched: 3. The CDR3 sequence: CASSYSLAGGGNEQFF. CDR3 coding DNA: TGTGCCAGCAGTTACTCCCTAGCGGGAGGGGGCAATGAGCAGTTCTTC.

The rearrangement joins TRBV19 to TRBJ2-7; D remains unclear. Germline CDR1 and CDR2: LNHDA and SQIVND (reference sequence). The CDR3 consists of 13 residues. V lost 4 bases and J 7 bases, leaving 14 bases between the germline ends. This chain's CDR3 is CASSSLASGEQYF. In nucleotides, the CDR3 is TGTGCCAGTAGTAGCCTCGCCTCGGGTGAGCAGTACTTC.